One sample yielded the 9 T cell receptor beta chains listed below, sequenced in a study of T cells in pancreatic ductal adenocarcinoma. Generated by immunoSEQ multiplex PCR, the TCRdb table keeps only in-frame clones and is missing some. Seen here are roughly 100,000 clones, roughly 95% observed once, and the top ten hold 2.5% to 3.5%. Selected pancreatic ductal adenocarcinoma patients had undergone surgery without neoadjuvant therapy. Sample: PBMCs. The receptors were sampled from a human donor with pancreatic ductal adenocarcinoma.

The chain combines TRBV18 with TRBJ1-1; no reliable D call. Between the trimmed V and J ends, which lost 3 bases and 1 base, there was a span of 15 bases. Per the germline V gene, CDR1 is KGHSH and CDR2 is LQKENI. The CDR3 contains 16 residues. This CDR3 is CASSPLAMGGNTEAFF. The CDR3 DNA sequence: TGTGCCAGCTCACCTTTAGCCATGGGAGGGAACACTGAAGCTTTCTTT.

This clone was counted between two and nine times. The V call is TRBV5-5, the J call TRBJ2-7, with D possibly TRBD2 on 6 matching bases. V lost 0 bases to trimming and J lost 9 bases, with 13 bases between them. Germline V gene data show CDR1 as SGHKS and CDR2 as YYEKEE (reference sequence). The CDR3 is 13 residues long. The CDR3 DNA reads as TGTGCCAGCAGCTTGGTGGAGGGCTTGGCGCAGTACTTC. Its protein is CASSLVEGLAQYF.

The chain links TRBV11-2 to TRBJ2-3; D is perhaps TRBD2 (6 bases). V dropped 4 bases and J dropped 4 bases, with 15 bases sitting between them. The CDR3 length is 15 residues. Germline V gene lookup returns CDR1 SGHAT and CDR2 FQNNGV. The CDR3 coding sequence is TGTGCCAGCAGCTATAGGGAGACTAGTCCAGATACGCAGTATTTT. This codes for CASSYRETSPDTQYF.

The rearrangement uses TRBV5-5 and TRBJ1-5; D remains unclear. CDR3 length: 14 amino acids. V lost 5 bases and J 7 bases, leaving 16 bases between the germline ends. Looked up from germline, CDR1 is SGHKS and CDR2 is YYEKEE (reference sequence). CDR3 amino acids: CASRPRTEGQPQHF. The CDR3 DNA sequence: TGTGCCAGCAGACCAAGGACCGAGGGACAGCCCCAGCATTTT.

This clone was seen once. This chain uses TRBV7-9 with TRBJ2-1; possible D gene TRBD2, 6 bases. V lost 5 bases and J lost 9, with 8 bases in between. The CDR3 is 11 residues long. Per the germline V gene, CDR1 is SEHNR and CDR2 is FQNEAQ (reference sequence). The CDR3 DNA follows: TGTGCCAGCAGCGGAGGGGCTGAGCAGTTCTTC. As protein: CASSGGAEQFF.

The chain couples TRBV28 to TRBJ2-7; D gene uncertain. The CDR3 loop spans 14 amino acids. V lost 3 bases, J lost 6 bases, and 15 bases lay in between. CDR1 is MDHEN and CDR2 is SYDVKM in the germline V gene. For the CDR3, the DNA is TGTGCCAGCAGTTTTCTTCAGGCCCCTGGCGAGCAGTACTTC. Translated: CASSFLQAPGEQYF.

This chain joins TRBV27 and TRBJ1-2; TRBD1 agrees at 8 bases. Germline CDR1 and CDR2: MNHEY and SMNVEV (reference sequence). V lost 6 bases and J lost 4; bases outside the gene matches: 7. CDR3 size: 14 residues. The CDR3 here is CASSPRGLSYGYTF. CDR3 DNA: TGTGCCAGCAGCCCCAGGGGGCTCAGCTATGGCTACACCTTC.

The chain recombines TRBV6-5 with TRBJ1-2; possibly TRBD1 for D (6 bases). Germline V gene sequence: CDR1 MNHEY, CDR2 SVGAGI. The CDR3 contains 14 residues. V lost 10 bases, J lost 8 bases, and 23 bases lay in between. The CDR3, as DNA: TGTGCCACTAGTCTCGACAGGCCCTCTCTGGGCTACACCTTC. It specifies CATSLDRPSLGYTF.

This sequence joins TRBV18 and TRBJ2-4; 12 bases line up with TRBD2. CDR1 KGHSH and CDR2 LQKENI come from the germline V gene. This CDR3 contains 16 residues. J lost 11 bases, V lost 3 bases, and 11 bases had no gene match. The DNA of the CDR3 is TGTGCCAGCTCACCCCCACTAGCGGGAGGCCGCACTGTTCAGTACTTC. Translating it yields CASSPPLAGGRTVQYF. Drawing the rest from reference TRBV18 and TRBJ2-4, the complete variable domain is NAGVMQNPRHLVRRRGQEARLRCSPMKGHSHVYWYRQLPEEGLKFMVYLQKENIIDESGMPKERFSAEFPKEGPSILRIQQVVRGDSAAYFCASSPPLAGGRTVQYFGAGTRLSVL.